This T cell receptor beta chain was sequenced for a study of cytomegalovirus exposure and HLA in healthy donors. As regards this clone: Its target is unknown.

From the roughly 120-subject validation cohort, which was separate from the roughly 690-subject first cohort, the donors were drawn. General study results and limits: A subsequent analysis found that TCR clusters from the first cohort also tended to co-occur in the approximately 110 validation repertoires, with approximately 94% of cluster scores above 0.

Profiling relied on immunoSEQ multiplex PCR, and the TCRdb table lists in-frame clones only, not all of them. Of 190,000 or so clones in the sample, around 81% are singletons; the top ten hold 2.5% to 3.5%. Specimen: PBMCs. This sequence originates from a woman in her late teens or twenties in good health and CMV-seropositive.

For the CDR3, the DNA is TGTGCCAGCAGTTCTCTAGTTGTGGAGACCCAGTACTTC. This codes for CASSSLVVETQYF. V is TRBV6-6 and J is TRBJ2-5; D unclear. The CDR3 runs 13 residues. Germline V CDR1 and CDR2: MNHNY, SVGAGI (reference sequence). V was cut by 4 bases and J by 5 bases, with 11 bases left in between.